A selection of T cell receptor beta chains follows, all from one sample in a study of OX40 agonist ivuxolimab in advanced cancers. The data were produced by immunoSEQ multiplex PCR, yet TCRdb's version contains in-frame clones alone and is incomplete. The repertoire holds about 100,000 clones, with 95% to 96% as singletons. The sample was CD4+ or CD8+ T cells sorted from blood, taken in a trial of the OX40 agonist ivuxolimab. The receptors were gathered from an adult with an advanced solid tumor such as melanoma, head and neck, liver or kidney cancer. CDR3s include the opening cysteine and the closing phenylalanine or tryptophan. A D gene is named only where the DNA matches it firmly. The listing skips clone size in some rows; elsewhere it reads once, few, many or a size class.

abundance: NA; j_gene: TRBJ1-6; d_gene: TRBD1; v_gene: TRBV25-1; CDR3nt: TGTGCCAGCAGTGACCAGGGGGCCGTTTCACCCCTCCACTTT; CDR3aa: CASSDQGAVSPLHF
abundance: NA; j_gene: TRBJ1-5; d_gene: TRBD1; v_gene: TRBV6-5; CDR3nt: TGTGCCAGCAGTTTACAGGGGCGAAGTCAGCCCCAGCATTTT; CDR3aa: CASSLQGRSQPQHF
abundance: NA; j_gene: TRBJ2-7; d_gene: NA; v_gene: TRBV30; CDR3nt: TGTGCCTGGGACATATCCTACGAGCAGTACTTC; CDR3aa: CAWDISYEQYF
abundance: NA; j_gene: TRBJ1-1; d_gene: NA; v_gene: TRBV7-9; CDR3nt: TGTGCCAGCAGCTTAGCCCAGGGATTGAACACTGAAGCTTTCTTT; CDR3aa: CASSLAQGLNTEAFF
abundance: NA; j_gene: TRBJ2-3; d_gene: TRBD1; v_gene: TRBV7-9; CDR3nt: TGTGCCAGCAGCATATCCCCCGGACAGGCTCCGCGGGATACGCAGTATTTT; CDR3aa: CASSISPGQAPRDTQYF
abundance: NA; j_gene: TRBJ2-3; d_gene: NA; v_gene: TRBV5-1; CDR3nt: TGCGCCAGCAGGACTGGCACAAATACGCAGTATTTT; CDR3aa: CASRTGTNTQYF
abundance: NA; j_gene: TRBJ2-1; d_gene: TRBD2; v_gene: TRBV7-3; CDR3nt: TGTGCCAGCAGCCTCAGCGGGGGGTTAAACAATGAGCAGTTCTTC; CDR3aa: CASSLSGGLNNEQFF
abundance: NA; j_gene: TRBJ2-7; d_gene: TRBD1; v_gene: TRBV4-1; CDR3nt: TGCGCCAGCGGGACAGACCGATCCTACGAGCAGTACTTC; CDR3aa: CASGTDRSYEQYF
abundance: NA; j_gene: TRBJ2-4; d_gene: TRBD1; v_gene: TRBV7-2; CDR3nt: TGTGCCAGCAGCTCCCCGGTCTGGGACAGCAAAAACATTCAGTACTTC; CDR3aa: CASSSPVWDSKNIQYF
abundance: NA; j_gene: TRBJ2-7; d_gene: TRBD1; v_gene: TRBV5-4; CDR3nt: TGTGCCAGCAGCTTGGCAGGGGGTACTTGGGTGGGCGAGCAGTACTTC; CDR3aa: CASSLAGGTWVGEQYF
abundance: NA; j_gene: TRBJ2-7; d_gene: NA; v_gene: TRBV7-9; CDR3nt: TGTGCCAGCAGCGGATGGGATACCTACGAGCAGTACTTC; CDR3aa: CASSGWDTYEQYF
abundance: NA; j_gene: TRBJ1-2; d_gene: NA; v_gene: TRBV19; CDR3nt: TGTGCCAGTAGTACCGACCCTAACTATGGCTACACCTTC; CDR3aa: CASSTDPNYGYTF
abundance: NA; j_gene: TRBJ1-1; d_gene: TRBD1; v_gene: TRBV5-1; CDR3nt: TGCGCCAGCAGCATTCGACAGGGGAGCACTGAAGCTTTCTTT; CDR3aa: CASSIRQGSTEAFF
abundance: NA; j_gene: TRBJ1-5; d_gene: NA; v_gene: TRBV7-2; CDR3nt: TGTGCCAGCAGCTCCCCTTATAGCAATCAGCCCCAGCATTTT; CDR3aa: CASSSPYSNQPQHF
abundance: NA; j_gene: TRBJ2-3; d_gene: TRBD2; v_gene: TRBV7-3; CDR3nt: TGTGCCAGCAGCCCCGGGACTAGCGGGGGGACAGATACGCAGTATTTT; CDR3aa: CASSPGTSGGTDTQYF
abundance: NA; j_gene: TRBJ2-5; d_gene: TRBD2; v_gene: TRBV15; CDR3nt: TGTGCCACCAGCAGAGGGCCGGGGGGGCAAGAGACCCAGTACTTC; CDR3aa: CATSRGPGGQETQYF
abundance: NA; j_gene: TRBJ1-3; d_gene: NA; v_gene: TRBV7-9; CDR3nt: TGTGCCAGCGAAGGAAACACCATATATTTT; CDR3aa: CASEGNTIYF
abundance: NA; j_gene: TRBJ1-1; d_gene: NA; v_gene: TRBV19; CDR3nt: TGTGCCAGTAGTCCCAATGGGGGGGGAAACACTGAAGCTTTCTTT; CDR3aa: CASSPNGGGNTEAFF
abundance: NA; j_gene: TRBJ2-1; d_gene: NA; v_gene: TRBV19; CDR3nt: TGTGCCAGTAGTTTAGCGGTACTTGAACAGAATGAGCAGTTCTTC; CDR3aa: CASSLAVLEQNEQFF
abundance: NA; j_gene: TRBJ2-5; d_gene: TRBD2; v_gene: TRBV7-3; CDR3nt: TGTGCCAGCAGTCATAGCGGGGGAGAGACCCAGTACTTC; CDR3aa: CASSHSGGETQYF
abundance: NA; j_gene: TRBJ2-7; d_gene: TRBD1; v_gene: TRBV28; CDR3nt: TGTGCCAGCATCGACAGGGGGCAACACGAGCAGTACTTC; CDR3aa: CASIDRGQHEQYF
abundance: NA; j_gene: TRBJ1-2; d_gene: TRBD1; v_gene: TRBV30; CDR3nt: TGTGCCTCTCCGGGACAGGGCTATGGCTATGGCTACACCTTC; CDR3aa: CASPGQGYGYGYTF
abundance: NA; j_gene: TRBJ2-1; d_gene: NA; v_gene: TRBV27; CDR3nt: TGTGCCAGCAGTTTCAGTGGGGCCAATGAGCAGTTCTTC; CDR3aa: CASSFSGANEQFF
abundance: NA; j_gene: TRBJ2-2; d_gene: NA; v_gene: TRBV28; CDR3nt: TGTGCCAGCAGTTTATCGAGCAGGGGAGGCGGGGAGCTGTTTTTT; CDR3aa: CASSLSSRGGGELFF
abundance: NA; j_gene: TRBJ1-4; d_gene: NA; v_gene: TRBV9; CDR3nt: TGTGCCAGCAGCGCGGGACATCTGGATGAAAAACTGTTTTTT; CDR3aa: CASSAGHLDEKLFF
abundance: NA; j_gene: TRBJ2-7; d_gene: NA; v_gene: TRBV29-1; CDR3nt: TGCAGCGTTGTTTGGCAGAACCGGGACTACGAGCAGTACTTC; CDR3aa: CSVVWQNRDYEQYF
abundance: once; j_gene: TRBJ2-7; d_gene: NA; v_gene: TRBV6-5; CDR3nt: TGTGCCAGCAGTTTAGGAGGTGTCTACGAGCAGTACTTC; CDR3aa: CASSLGGVYEQYF
abundance: NA; j_gene: TRBJ1-3; d_gene: NA; v_gene: TRBV28; CDR3nt: TGTGCCAGCACCTTGGGGGGGAGTTCTGGAAACACCATATATTTT; CDR3aa: CASTLGGSSGNTIYF
abundance: once; j_gene: TRBJ1-3; d_gene: NA; v_gene: TRBV19; CDR3nt: TGTGCCAGTAGTGGGGACTCTGGAAACACCATATATTTT; CDR3aa: CASSGDSGNTIYF
abundance: NA; j_gene: TRBJ2-1; d_gene: NA; v_gene: TRBV14; CDR3nt: TGTGCCAGCAGCCTAAATGCCGTCACTAGCCCAATCAGGTCCTACAATGAGCAGTTCTTC; CDR3aa: CASSLNAVTSPIRSYNEQFF
abundance: NA; j_gene: TRBJ2-3; d_gene: NA; v_gene: TRBV7-9; CDR3nt: TGTGCCAGCAGCTTAGAAACAGATACGCAGTATTTT; CDR3aa: CASSLETDTQYF
abundance: NA; j_gene: TRBJ1-2; d_gene: NA; v_gene: TRBV9; CDR3nt: TGTGCCAGCAGCGTGTCCGGGACACCTAACTATGGCTACACCTTC; CDR3aa: CASSVSGTPNYGYTF